The 10 T cell receptor beta chains given below trace back to one sample, sequenced in a study of blood T cell repertoires in COVID-19. Produced via immunoSEQ multiplex PCR; TCRdb's table is partial and in-frame only. The table has 65,000 to 75,000 clones, around 87% seen once. Material for sequencing was peripheral blood. The receptor set was obtained from a woman older than 75 with active or convalescent COVID-19.

This clone came up a few times. V usage is TRBV6-2 or TRBV6-3 and J usage is TRBJ1-6; tentative D call: TRBD1 (6 bases). The V gene lost 0 bases and the J gene lost 11 bases, with 11 bases spanning the gap. CDR1 and CDR2 (germline): MNHEY, SVGEGT. This CDR3 is 14 amino acids long. In nucleotides, the CDR3 is TGTGCCAGCAGTTACTCTGGACAGCTAGCACCCCTCCACTTT. Its protein product is CASSYSGQLAPLHF.

This clone was found a few times. This sequence joins TRBV13 and TRBJ2-7; 8 nucleotides agree with TRBD1. V lost 10 bases and J lost 5; bases outside the gene matches: 13. This CDR3 region has 14 residues. Germline V lookup: CDR1 PRHDT, CDR2 FYEKMQ (reference sequence). The CDR3 region is CATNRRDRGNEQYF. CDR3 DNA: TGTGCCACCAATAGGAGAGACAGGGGCAACGAGCAGTACTTC.

This clone is a singleton in its sample. The CDR3 DNA reads TGTGCCAGCAGTCCTATGTTTGGAGCTGGGACAGATACGCAGTATTTT. It encodes CASSPMFGAGTDTQYF. The chain couples TRBV11-1 to TRBJ2-3; D is ambiguous. This CDR3 is 16 amino acids long. Trimming cost V 6 bases and J 3 bases, with 19 bases left between them. The germline gives CDR1 SGHAT, CDR2 FQDESV (reference sequence).

This sequence joins TRBV5-1 and TRBJ1-3; 7 nucleotides align to TRBD1. The CDR3 contains 17 residues. J gave up 8 bases and V 0 bases, and 14 bases lay outside the gene matches. Germline values: CDR1 SGHRS, CDR2 YFSETQ. The CDR3 reads CASSLGNLGGGIDTIYF. CDR3 sequence (DNA): TGCGCCAGCAGCTTGGGCAACCTAGGGGGCGGGATTGACACCATATATTTT.

This chain links TRBV30 with TRBJ1-4, with 8 bases that match TRBD1. V gave up 5 bases and J gave up 1 base; unmatched junction bases: 9. This CDR3 is 16 amino acids long. Germline V gene data show CDR1 as GTSNPN and CDR2 as SVGIG (reference sequence). This chain's CDR3 is CAWAPQGAETNEKLFF. CDR3 DNA: TGTGCCTGGGCCCCCCAGGGGGCGGAAACTAATGAAAAACTGTTTTTT.

CDR3 in DNA: TGTGCCAGCAGCCCTGACCCAGGGGCGAAAACCTACAATGAGCAGTTCTTC. This codes for CASSPDPGAKTYNEQFF. V gene TRBV11-3 combines with J gene TRBJ2-1, with a weak D call TRBD1 (6 bases). CDR1 SGHNT and CDR2 YENEEA come from the germline V gene. With 5 bases removed from V and 2 bases from J, the gap between germline ends came to 19 bases. The CDR3 runs to 17 residues.

The sample holds a few counts of this clone. The chain couples TRBV5-1 to TRBJ1-1; D is unresolved. The V end was cut by 0 bases, the J end by 1 base, with 7 bases between. The CDR3 runs 14 residues. Germline loops: CDR1 SGHRS, CDR2 YFSETQ. CDR3 loop: CASSLALQNTEAFF. In DNA, the CDR3 is TGCGCCAGCAGCTTGGCCTTACAGAACACTGAAGCTTTCTTT.

This chain connects TRBV6-5 to TRBJ1-2, with 9 bases that match TRBD1. The CDR3 consists of 13 residues. The ends lost 5 bases at V and 4 bases at J; junction bases unmatched: 2. Germline CDR1 MNHEY, CDR2 SVGAGI. The CDR3 spells CASSKDRGYGYTF. The CDR3 DNA is TGTGCCAGCAGTAAGGACAGGGGCTATGGCTACACCTTC.

This chain connects TRBV6-6 to TRBJ1-6; 10 bases line up with TRBD1. Trimming removed 5 bases from V and 4 bases from J; junction bases left unmatched: 2. The CDR3 consists of 15 residues. CDR1 and CDR2 (germline): MNHNY, SVGAGI (reference sequence). CDR3 coding DNA: TGTGCCAGCAGTCCGGGACAGGGGTATAATTCACCCCTCCACTTT. It codes for CASSPGQGYNSPLHF.

This clone was seen more than once but under ten times. The chain combines TRBV6-1 with TRBJ1-5; 12 bases are shared with TRBD1. V lost 6 bases to trimming and J lost 7 bases; unmatched junction nucleotides: 10. Germline CDR1 reads MNHNS; CDR2 reads SASEGT. The CDR3 consists of 16 residues. The CDR3 sequence is CASREPGQGARQPQHF. The CDR3 DNA reads as TGTGCCAGCAGAGAACCGGGACAGGGGGCGCGGCAGCCCCAGCATTTT.